Listed here are 28 T cell receptor beta chains from one sample, sequenced in a study of T cells in Graves' hyperthyroidism and ophthalmopathy. Regions amplified from RNA transcripts were the TCR beta CDR3 regions. When the TCR CDR3 underwent first-round RT-PCR, the HTBI primer set was used. TCRdb re-analysed the multiplex PCR reads in MiXCR, keeping a single row per CDR3 protein. The profile shows hundreds of thousands of distinct CDR3 sequences, 38% of them singletons. The specimen sequenced was blood. These receptors were collected from a man aged 18 to 35 with Graves' hyperthyroidism.

This clonotype was counted ten times or more. V and J are TRBV25-1 and TRBJ1-6; maybe TRBD1 (6 bases). Germline V gene data show CDR1 as MGHDK and CDR2 as SYGVNS. The CDR3 contains 14 residues. V was cut by 7 bases and J by 6 bases, with 13 bases left in between. CDR3 coding DNA: TGTGCCAGCACGGGGGGCACGATTAATTCACCCCTCCACTTT. Translated, it gives CASTGGTINSPLHF.

The chain combines TRBV7-8 with TRBJ2-2, with a weak D call TRBD1 (5 bases). The CDR3 extends over 15 amino acids. Germline CDR1 and CDR2: SGHVS and FQNEAQ. The germline V and J ends were trimmed by 5 bases and 5 bases, with 15 bases remaining between them. Here the CDR3 DNA reads TGTGCCAGCAGCCTAGAGTTCAGGGATACCGGGGAGCTGTTTTTT. It codes for CASSLEFRDTGELFF.

V usage is TRBV5-4 and J usage is TRBJ2-7; maybe TRBD1 (6 bases). The CDR3 is 13 amino acids. V was pared by 4 bases and J by 7 bases, with 15 bases between. From germline, CDR1 is SGHNT and CDR2 YYREEE (reference sequence). The CDR3 reads CASSLRDTEEQYF. In DNA form, the CDR3 reads TGTGCCAGCAGCCTTCGGGACACCGAGGAGCAGTACTTC. The full variable domain, in which reference TRBV5-4 and TRBJ2-7 provide the parts outside the CDR3, is ETGVTQSPTHLIKTRGQQVTLRCSSQSGHNTVSWYQQALGQGPQFIFQYYREEENGRGNFPPRFSGLQFPNYSSELNVNALELDDSALYLCASSLRDTEEQYFGPGTRLTVT.

This clonotype has just a few counts. This chain links TRBV20-1 with TRBJ2-7; possibly TRBD1 for D (5 bases). The V gene lost 5 bases and the J gene lost 3 bases, with 14 bases spanning the gap. The length of the CDR3 is 13 residues. CDR1 and CDR2 from the germline V gene are DFQATT and SNEGSKA (reference sequence). The CDR3 protein is CSALTGRDYEQYF. CDR3 sequence (DNA): TGCAGTGCTTTAACAGGTAGAGACTACGAGCAGTACTTC.

This clonotype occurred many times. The CDR3: CASSLISGPQHF. CDR3 coding DNA: TGTGCCAGTAGCCTTATCAGTGGGCCCCAGCATTTT. The gene calls are TRBV19 and TRBJ1-5; D is unclear. This CDR3 spans 12 amino acids. V gave up 6 bases and J gave up 9 bases, with 12 bases separating them. Germline CDR1 is LNHDA and CDR2 is SQIVND (reference sequence).

The V and J genes are TRBV25-1 and TRBJ2-7; D may be TRBD2 (5 bases). V lost 6 bases and J lost 0, with 12 bases in between. From germline, CDR1 is MGHDK and CDR2 SYGVNS. The CDR3 is 14 amino acids. CDR3 DNA sequence: TGTGCCAGCAGCCAAGCGGACCTCTCCTACGAGCAGTACTTC. Amino acid sequence: CASSQADLSYEQYF.

This clonotype was detected many times. Written as DNA, the CDR3 is TGCAGCGTTGAAGAATCCGTTTTGAACACTGAAGCTTTCTTT. Protein product: CSVEESVLNTEAFF. V usage is TRBV29-1 and J usage is TRBJ1-1; D is uncertain. V dropped 0 bases and J dropped 0 bases, with 8 bases sitting between them. CDR1 and CDR2 (germline): SQVTM, ANQGSEA. There are 14 residues in the CDR3.

The rearrangement links TRBV2 to TRBJ1-3; D is uncertain. Trimming cost V 4 bases and J 0 bases, with 16 bases left between them. The V gene's germline CDR1 is SNHLY and CDR2 FYNNEI. CDR3 length equals 17 residues. The CDR3, as DNA: TGTGCCAGCAGTGCTAGCAAAGGCGAGCCCTCTGGAAACACCATATATTTT. It encodes CASSASKGEPSGNTIYF. Based on the CDR3 plus reference TRBV2 and TRBJ1-3, the full variable domain is EPEVTQTPSHQVTQMGQEVILRCVPISNHLYFYWYRQILGQKVEFLVSFYNNEISEKSEIFDDQFSVERPDGSNFTLKIRSTKLEDSAMYFCASSASKGEPSGNTIYFGEGSWLTVV.

The rearrangement links TRBV19 to TRBJ1-5; maybe TRBD1 (6 bases). The germline gives CDR1 LNHDA, CDR2 SQIVND (reference sequence). This CDR3 has 17 amino acids. With 4 bases removed from V and 6 bases from J, the gap between germline ends came to 22 bases. The CDR3 nucleotides read TGTGCCAGTAGTAGCCGGGACACGGGATTACCTTTTCAGCCCCAGCATTTT. Translation gives CASSSRDTGLPFQPQHF.

Remarks on this clonotype: Its ends do not fully match the called genes, so a read error is possible. The CDR3 spells CASSWGQANSEAFF. CDR3 in DNA: TGTGCCAGCAGTTGGGGACAGGCGAACAGTGAAGCTTTCTTT. This rearrangement joins TRBV12-3 or TRBV12-4 to TRBJ1-1; 8 bases map to TRBD1. This CDR3 region has 14 residues.

The table lists this clonotype with many counts. The chain uses TRBV2 and TRBJ2-5; TRBD2 matches 8 bases. CDR3 size: 11 residues. Trimming cost V 10 bases and J 5 bases; bases outside gene matches: 3. Germline lookup yields CDR1 SNHLY and CDR2 FYNNEI. The CDR3 DNA reads TGTGCCACCAGACTAGCGGAGACCCAGTACTTC. Protein product: CATRLAETQYF.

V is TRBV10-3 and J is TRBJ2-2; tentatively, D is TRBD1 or TRBD2 (5 bases each). This CDR3 is built from 14 residues. Germline-derived CDR1 and CDR2 are ENHRY and SYGVKD. The ends were cut back, 10 bases at V and 3 bases at J, with 15 bases in the middle. The DNA for the CDR3 is TGTGCCACTTGGGACGGGAAGGACACCGGGGAGCTGTTTTTT. Its translation is CATWDGKDTGELFF.

The chain joins TRBV20-1 to TRBJ1-1; D remains unclear. The CDR3 has 12 residues. Between the trimmed V and J ends, which lost 3 bases and 5 bases, there was a span of 10 bases. From germline, CDR1 is DFQATT and CDR2 SNEGSKA (reference sequence). CDR3 amino acids: CSARGYLTEAFF. CDR3 DNA: TGCAGTGCTAGGGGGTACTTAACTGAAGCTTTCTTT.

V usage is TRBV20-1 and J usage is TRBJ1-3; D may be TRBD1 (6 bases). V gave up 3 bases and J gave up 0 bases, with 27 bases separating them. The CDR3 has 20 residues. In germline, CDR1 is DFQATT, CDR2 SNEGSKA (reference sequence). CDR3 sequence (DNA): TGCAGTGCTAGGCCAGGGGCCATTCCGTCCGGGCCGAGCTCTGGAAACACCATATATTTT. Amino acid sequence: CSARPGAIPSGPSSGNTIYF.

This clonotype was detected ten times or more. This chain joins TRBV4-1 and TRBJ1-1; D is perhaps TRBD1 (5 bases). V lost 3 bases, J lost 0 bases, and 8 bases lay in between. Germline-derived CDR1 and CDR2 are MGHRA and YSYEKL. The CDR3 extends over 14 amino acids. CDR3 in DNA: TGCGCCAGCAGCCAGGGGCCGATGAACACTGAAGCTTTCTTT. Protein: CASSQGPMNTEAFF.

There are a few counts of this clonotype. This sequence joins TRBV20-1 and TRBJ2-7; no definite D call. The V and J ends lost 1 base and 2 bases respectively, with 6 bases between them. Germline V lookup: CDR1 DFQATT, CDR2 SNEGSKA (reference sequence). CDR3 length: 12 residues. The CDR3 reads CSARAAAYEQYF. CDR3 coding DNA: TGCAGTGCTAGAGCCGCCGCCTACGAGCAGTACTTC.

Many counts were recorded for this clonotype. The chain couples TRBV15 to TRBJ2-5; D call uncertain. Germline V gives CDR1 LNHNV, CDR2 YYDKDF (reference sequence). The CDR3 has 14 amino acids. The ends were cut back, 1 base at V and 5 bases at J, with 11 bases in the middle. The CDR3, as DNA: TGTGCCACCAGCAGAGTGTCGACTTGGGAGACCCAGTACTTC. It specifies CATSRVSTWETQYF.

The J gene is TRBJ1-4, the V gene TRBV19, with D possibly being TRBD1 (5 bases). The CDR3 consists of 15 residues. Germline V gene sequence: CDR1 LNHDA, CDR2 SQIVND (reference sequence). The V end lost 3 bases, the J end lost 1 base, and 9 bases lay between the germline ends. CDR3: CASSMTGETNEKLFF. The CDR3 region has the DNA TGTGCCAGTAGTATGACGGGGGAAACTAATGAAAAACTGTTTTTT.

The rearrangement joins TRBV6-1 to TRBJ1-5, with D hard to call. The CDR3 sequence is 11 residues long. CDR1 is MNHNS and CDR2 is SASEGT in the germline V gene. Between the trimmed V and J ends, which lost 6 bases and 9 bases, there was a span of 9 bases. CDR3 sequence (DNA): TGTGCCAGCAGCCAACCGGGGCCCCAGCATTTT. Amino acid sequence: CASSQPGPQHF.

This clonotype came up a few times. This rearrangement joins TRBV9 to TRBJ2-2, with 7 bases fitting TRBD1. The CDR3 loop spans 16 amino acids. Germline CDR1 reads SGDLS; CDR2 reads YYNGEE. The V and J ends lost 2 bases and 5 bases, in that order; junction bases with no gene match: 9. This CDR3 reads CASSVGDRELTGELFF. CDR3 coding DNA: TGTGCCAGCAGCGTCGGCGACAGGGAACTAACCGGGGAGCTGTTTTTT.

This clonotype was picked up one time. The genes are TRBV15 and TRBJ1-2; TRBD1 matches at 8 bases. Trimming at V came to 5 bases and at J to 2 bases, leaving 4 bases not matched to a gene. The V gene's germline CDR1 is LNHNV and CDR2 YYDKDF (reference sequence). The CDR3 covers 14 residues. In DNA, the CDR3 is TGTGCCACCAGCGGCGGACAGGGAAACTATGGCTACACCTTC. Residues: CATSGGQGNYGYTF.

V gene TRBV7-8 combines with J gene TRBJ2-5, with D uncertain. The CDR3 runs 15 residues. V was cut by 4 bases and J by 2 bases, with 14 bases left in between. The germline V gene encodes CDR1 SGHVS and CDR2 FQNEAQ. The CDR3 protein is CASSSLGRIQETQYF. The CDR3 DNA reads TGTGCCAGCAGCTCCCTCGGCCGGATACAAGAGACCCAGTACTTC.

This chain joins TRBV9 and TRBJ1-2, with D possibly TRBD1 on 6 matching bases. The V end was cut by 2 bases, the J end by 4 bases, with 9 bases between. Germline V gene lookup returns CDR1 SGDLS and CDR2 YYNGEE. This CDR3 spans 13 amino acids. As DNA, the CDR3 is TGTGCCAGCAGCGTGGCAGGGGCCTATGGCTACACCTTC. This gives the protein CASSVAGAYGYTF.

This clonotype came up many times. The V gene is TRBV7-2, the J gene TRBJ1-6; TRBD1 agrees at 8 bases. Germline V lookup: CDR1 SGHTA, CDR2 FQGNSA. V shed 5 bases, J shed 8 bases, and the junction held 8 bases outside the gene matches. This CDR3 spans 15 amino acids. CDR3 amino acids: CASSHGQGGYSPLHF. The DNA of the CDR3 is TGTGCCAGCAGCCACGGACAGGGCGGATATTCACCCCTCCACTTT.

This sequence joins TRBV7-3 and TRBJ2-5, with a weak D call TRBD1 (6 bases). The CDR3 is 14 amino acids. The V gene lost 5 bases and the J gene lost 3 bases, with 13 bases spanning the gap. The V gene's germline CDR1 is SGHTA and CDR2 FQGTGA. The CDR3 bases are TGTGCCAGCAGCCATATCGCAGGGGAAGAGACCCAGTACTTC. As protein: CASSHIAGEETQYF.

V usage is TRBV9 and J usage is TRBJ1-5; 9 bases match TRBD1. Germline V gene sequence: CDR1 SGDLS, CDR2 YYNGEE. The CDR3 contains 13 residues. V lost 10 bases to trimming and J lost 7 bases; unmatched junction nucleotides: 9. CDR3 nucleotide sequence: TGTGCCGGGGGGGGACAGGGAAAGCAGCCCCAGCATTTT. Encoded protein: CAGGGQGKQPQHF.

Details on this clonotype: A much larger clone lies a single base off, so this may be a read error. The chain is built from TRBV20-1 and TRBJ1-4; D not certain. The CDR3 is made up of 12 amino acids. Germline V lookup: CDR1 DFQATT, CDR2 SNEGSKA (reference sequence). Trimming shortened V by 6 bases and J by 4 bases, and 9 bases separated the two germline ends. CDR3 amino acids: CSALRLNEKLFF. The DNA for the CDR3 is TGCAGTGCACTCCGCCTTAATGAAAAACTGTTTTTT.

The rearrangement links TRBV5-1 to TRBJ1-1; 7 bases map to TRBD1. The CDR3 covers 14 residues. The germline V gene has CDR1 SGHRS and CDR2 YFSETQ. Germline trimming cut 2 bases from V and 2 bases from J; bases unmatched to any gene: 3. CDR3 sequence: CASSFRDSNTEAFF. DNA of the CDR3: TGCGCCAGCAGCTTCCGGGACAGCAACACTGAAGCTTTCTTT.